This entry lists 13 T cell receptor beta chains sequenced from one sample in a study of beta chain features in type 1 diabetes. General study points: Type 1 diabetes patients had moderately but significantly shorter TCRB CDR3s in all four CD4+ subsets.

Antigens of these TCRs are unknown. Sequenced material consisted of expressed TCRB transcripts (all of the isolated RNA was reverse transcribed). Sequencing used immunoSEQ multiplex PCR; TCRdb keeps in-frame clones, though not all of them. In the table there are more than 250,000 clones, about a fifth of which are singletons. Sequenced material: naive CD4+ T cells from blood. These receptor sequences come from a middle-aged woman with type 1 diabetes.

This clone occurred a few times. The rearrangement links TRBV18 to TRBJ1-5; no clear D gene. Trimming cost V 6 bases and J 2 bases, with 14 bases left between them. Germline V gene lookup returns CDR1 KGHSH and CDR2 LQKENI. This CDR3 spans 15 amino acids. CDR3 nucleotide sequence: TGTGCCAGCTCTACGGGGAGCGGTGGCAATCAGCCCCAGCATTTT. It specifies CASSTGSGGNQPQHF. Full variable domain (missing parts from reference TRBV18 and TRBJ1-5): NAGVMQNPRHLVRRRGQEARLRCSPMKGHSHVYWYRQLPEEGLKFMVYLQKENIIDESGMPKERFSAEFPKEGPSILRIQQVVRGDSAAYFCASSTGSGGNQPQHFGDGTRLSIL.

This chain links TRBV4-2 with TRBJ2-5; a weak D match, TRBD2 (6 bases). The CDR3 loop spans 16 amino acids. CDR1 is LGHNA, CDR2 YNFKEQ, per germline. Trimming took off 1 base at V and 2 bases at J, with 14 bases between the two ends. CDR3 sequence (DNA): TGTGCCAGCAGCCAAGCGGGCGCGGGGTTACAAGAGACCCAGTACTTC. Amino acid sequence: CASSQAGAGLQETQYF.

V usage is TRBV29-1 and J usage is TRBJ2-5; possibly TRBD1 for D (6 bases). The CDR3 covers 13 residues. Germline V gene sequence: CDR1 SQVTM, CDR2 ANQGSEA. V was pared by 4 bases and J by 1 base, with 10 bases between. CDR3 DNA: TGCAGCGTTGCAGGGGCCGGCCAAGAGACCCAGTACTTC. This encodes CSVAGAGQETQYF.

The chain joins TRBV7-9 to TRBJ2-3, with D possibly being TRBD1 (5 bases). Germline V gives CDR1 SEHNR, CDR2 FQNEAQ (reference sequence). V gave up 2 bases and J gave up 5 bases, with 11 bases separating them. CDR3 length: 14 amino acids. As DNA, the CDR3 is TGTGCCAGCAGCTTACTCCAGGGTATAGATACGCAGTATTTT. This encodes CASSLLQGIDTQYF.

The rearrangement links TRBV28 to TRBJ2-5; D is possibly TRBD1 (6 bases). Germline CDR1 and CDR2: MDHEN and SYDVKM. Trimming shortened V by 2 bases and J by 3 bases, and 7 bases separated the two germline ends. There are 13 residues in the CDR3. The CDR3 coding sequence is TGTGCCAGCAGTTTACCAGGGGAAGAGACCCAGTACTTC. This gives the protein CASSLPGEETQYF.

Regarding this clone: The same CDR3 is also encoded by other DNA sequences in this sample. The V call is TRBV18, the J call TRBJ1-1; D is unclear. Germline CDR1 reads KGHSH; CDR2 reads LQKENI. Trimming removed 1 base at V and 5 bases at J, with 8 bases between. This CDR3 region has 13 residues. CDR3 protein: CASSPQGGTEAFF. The CDR3 nucleotides read TGTGCCAGCTCACCACAGGGAGGGACTGAAGCTTTCTTT. Complete variable domain (other parts from reference TRBV18 and TRBJ1-1): NAGVMQNPRHLVRRRGQEARLRCSPMKGHSHVYWYRQLPEEGLKFMVYLQKENIIDESGMPKERFSAEFPKEGPSILRIQQVVRGDSAAYFCASSPQGGTEAFFGQGTRLTVV.

This clone has only a few counts. This chain joins TRBV7-3 and TRBJ1-2; D is unclear. Germline CDR1 and CDR2: SGHTA and FQGTGA. Trimming took 1 base from V and 7 from J, leaving 10 bases between them. This CDR3 is 13 amino acids long. The CDR3 DNA sequence: TGTGCCAGCAGCTTAAAGGGAGGCATTGGCTACACCTTC. Translating it yields CASSLKGGIGYTF.

This clone was observed a handful of times. The chain combines TRBV7-2 with TRBJ2-7; 11 bases fit TRBD2. Germline V gene lookup returns CDR1 SGHTA and CDR2 FQGNSA. CDR3 length: 15 residues. The V and J ends lost 5 bases and 5 bases, in that order; junction bases with no gene match: 8. This chain's CDR3 is CASSPLSGRANEQYF. CDR3 sequence (DNA): TGTGCCAGCAGCCCACTTAGCGGGAGGGCCAACGAGCAGTACTTC. The entire variable domain, with the rest obtained from reference TRBV7-2 and TRBJ2-7, is as follows: GAGVSQSPSNKVTEKGKDVELRCDPISGHTALYWYRQSLGQGLEFLIYFQGNSAPDKSGLPSDRFSAERTGGSVSTLTIQRTQQEDSAVYLCASSPLSGRANEQYFGPGTRLTVT.

The chain combines TRBV6-1 with TRBJ2-7, with 7 bases that match TRBD1. Trimming removed 10 bases from V and 4 bases from J; junction bases left unmatched: 10. Per germline, CDR1 MNHNS and CDR2 SASEGT. The length of the CDR3 is 13 residues. The CDR3 sequence: CATLGTANYEQYF. In DNA form, the CDR3 reads TGTGCCACCCTGGGGACAGCTAATTACGAGCAGTACTTC.

The chain links TRBV7-9 to TRBJ1-1, with 8 nucleotides matching TRBD1. Germline V CDR1 and CDR2: SEHNR, FQNEAQ (reference sequence). V was clipped by 5 bases and J by 6 bases; unmatched bases: 2. The CDR3 has 12 residues. CDR3 sequence reads: CASSKDRAEAFF. CDR3 DNA sequence: TGTGCCAGCAGCAAGGACAGGGCTGAAGCTTTCTTT.

The chain employs TRBV9 and TRBJ1-2, with D uncertain. CDR3 length equals 11 residues. Between the trimmed V and J ends, which lost 0 bases and 6 bases, there was a span of 3 bases. The germline CDR1 and CDR2 sequences are SGDLS and YYNGEE. The CDR3 is CASSVGDGYTF. The CDR3 region has the DNA TGTGCCAGCAGCGTAGGCGATGGCTACACCTTC.

This clone was counted between two and nine times. The rearrangement links TRBV14 to TRBJ2-5; TRBD1 matches at 8 bases. Trimming at V came to 2 bases and at J to 5 bases, leaving 1 base not matched to a gene. Germline lookup yields CDR1 SGHDN and CDR2 FVKESK. The CDR3 runs to 13 residues. The CDR3 DNA follows: TGTGCCAGCAGCCAACGGACAGGGGAGACCCAGTACTTC. Its translation is CASSQRTGETQYF.

The chain couples TRBV5-1 to TRBJ2-1; D may be TRBD1 (5 bases). Trimming stripped 4 bases from V and 5 bases from J, with 13 bases between. The germline gives CDR1 SGHRS, CDR2 YFSETQ. The CDR3 spans 14 residues. Here the CDR3 reads CASSRDRTDNEQFF. The CDR3, as DNA: TGCGCCAGCAGCCGAGACAGAACCGACAATGAGCAGTTCTTC.